The sequence of this T cell receptor (beta chain) was determined in a study of T cells in Graves' hyperthyroidism and ophthalmopathy. The study, taken as a whole, reports: Most expanded thyroid clonotypes above 0.001 also appeared in blood.

The TCR beta CDR3 regions underwent amplification using RNA transcripts as the source. RT-PCR in the first round (using the HTBI primer set) targeted the TCR CDR3. Using its own MiXCR run on the multiplex PCR reads, TCRdb lists one record per CDR3 protein. The sample yields some 700,000 distinct CDR3 sequences, 17% seen once. The CDR3 extends over 15 amino acids. Germline-derived CDR1 and CDR2 are MNHNS and SASEGT. V was cut by 6 bases and J by 0 bases, with 14 bases left in between. This clonotype was counted a few times. What it binds is not known. The chain has TRBV6-1 and TRBJ1-2; possibly TRBD1 for D (6 bases). The TCR originated in a man aged 50-59 years with Graves' hyperthyroidism. Source material: blood. This CDR3 is CASSSGTLTNYGYTF. CDR3 DNA sequence: TGTGCCAGCAGCAGCGGGACACTAACTAACTATGGCTACACCTTC.